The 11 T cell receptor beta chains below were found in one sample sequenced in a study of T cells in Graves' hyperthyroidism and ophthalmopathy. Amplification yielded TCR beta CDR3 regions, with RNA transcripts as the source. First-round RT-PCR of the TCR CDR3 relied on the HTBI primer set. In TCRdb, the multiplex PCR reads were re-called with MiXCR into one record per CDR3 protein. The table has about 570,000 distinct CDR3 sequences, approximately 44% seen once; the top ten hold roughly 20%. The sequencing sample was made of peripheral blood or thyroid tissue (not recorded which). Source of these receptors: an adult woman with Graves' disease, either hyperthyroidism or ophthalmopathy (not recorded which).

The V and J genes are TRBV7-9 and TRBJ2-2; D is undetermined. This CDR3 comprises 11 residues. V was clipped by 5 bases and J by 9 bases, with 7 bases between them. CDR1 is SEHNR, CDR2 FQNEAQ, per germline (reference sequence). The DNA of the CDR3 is TGTGCCAGCAGCCTACAGTGGGAGCTGTTTTTT. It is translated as CASSLQWELFF.

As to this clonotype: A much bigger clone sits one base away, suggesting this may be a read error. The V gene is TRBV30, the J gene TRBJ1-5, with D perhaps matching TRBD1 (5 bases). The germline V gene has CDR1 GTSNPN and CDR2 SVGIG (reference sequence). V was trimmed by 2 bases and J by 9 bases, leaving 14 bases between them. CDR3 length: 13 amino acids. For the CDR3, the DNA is TGTGCCTGGAGTCAGGGTCCTAAGGCGCCCCAGCATTTT. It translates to CAWSQGPKAPQHF.

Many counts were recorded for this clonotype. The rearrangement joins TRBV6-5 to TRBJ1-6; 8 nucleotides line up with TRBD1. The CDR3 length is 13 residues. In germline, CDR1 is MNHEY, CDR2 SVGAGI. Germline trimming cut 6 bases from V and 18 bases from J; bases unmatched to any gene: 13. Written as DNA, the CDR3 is TGTGCCAGCAGGACGGGACAGGCGGACTTTCCCCACTTT. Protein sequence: CASRTGQADFPHF.

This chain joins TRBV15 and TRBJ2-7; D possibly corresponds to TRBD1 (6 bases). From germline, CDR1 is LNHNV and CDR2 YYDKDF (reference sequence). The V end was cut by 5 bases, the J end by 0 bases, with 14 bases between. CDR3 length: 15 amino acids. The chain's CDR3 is CATSSGESSSYEQYF. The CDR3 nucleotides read TGTGCCACCAGCTCAGGGGAGTCGAGCTCCTACGAGCAGTACTTC.

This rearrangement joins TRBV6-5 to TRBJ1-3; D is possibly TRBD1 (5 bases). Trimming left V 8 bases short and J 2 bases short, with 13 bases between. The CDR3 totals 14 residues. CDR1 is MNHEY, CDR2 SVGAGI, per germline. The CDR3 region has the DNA TGTGCCAGCGGCCTGTACAGGACTGGAAACACCATATATTTT. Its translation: CASGLYRTGNTIYF.

This chain's CDR3 is CASSIRQGRQPQHF. CDR3 sequence (DNA): TGTGCCAGTAGTATAAGACAGGGTCGGCAGCCCCAGCATTTT. The V and J genes are TRBV19 and TRBJ1-5, with TRBD1 identical over 7 bases. The CDR3 extends over 14 amino acids. V gave up 2 bases and J gave up 7 bases; unmatched junction bases: 5. Per germline, CDR1 LNHDA and CDR2 SQIVND (reference sequence).

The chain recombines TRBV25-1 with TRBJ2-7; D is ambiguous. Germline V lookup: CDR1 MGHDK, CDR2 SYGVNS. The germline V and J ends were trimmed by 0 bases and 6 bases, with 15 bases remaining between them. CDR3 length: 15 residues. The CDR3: CASSEYSLNLFEQYF. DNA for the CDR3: TGTGCCAGCAGTGAATATAGCTTGAACCTCTTCGAGCAGTACTTC.

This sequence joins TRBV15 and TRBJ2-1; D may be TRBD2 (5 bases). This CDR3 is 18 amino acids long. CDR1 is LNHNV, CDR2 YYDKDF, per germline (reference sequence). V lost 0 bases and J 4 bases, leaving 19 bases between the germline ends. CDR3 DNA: TGTGCCACCAGCAGAGAAGCCTTGGTGTCTAGCACTTACAATGAGCAGTTCTTC. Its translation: CATSREALVSSTYNEQFF.

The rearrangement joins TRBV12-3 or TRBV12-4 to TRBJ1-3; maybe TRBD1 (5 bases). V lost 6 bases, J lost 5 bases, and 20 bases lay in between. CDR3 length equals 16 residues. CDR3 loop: CASSLSRTPTRNTIYF. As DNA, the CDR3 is TGTGCCAGCAGCTTGTCCAGGACACCAACGAGAAACACCATATATTTT.

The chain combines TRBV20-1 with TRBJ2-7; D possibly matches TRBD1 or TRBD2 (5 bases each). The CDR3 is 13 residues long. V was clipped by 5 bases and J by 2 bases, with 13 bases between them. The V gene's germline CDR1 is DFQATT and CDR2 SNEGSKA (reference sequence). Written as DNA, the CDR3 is TGCAGTGCTCCAGTGGGACCTGCCTACGAGCAGTACTTC. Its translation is CSAPVGPAYEQYF.

This CDR3 reads CASTGQATDTQYF. The CDR3 region has the DNA TGCGCCAGCACCGGACAGGCTACAGATACGCAGTATTTT. The chain links TRBV10-2 to TRBJ2-3; 7 bases fit TRBD1. This CDR3 region has 13 residues. Trimming at V came to 7 bases and at J to 3 bases, leaving 4 bases not matched to a gene. CDR1 is WSHSY and CDR2 is SAAADI in the germline V gene.